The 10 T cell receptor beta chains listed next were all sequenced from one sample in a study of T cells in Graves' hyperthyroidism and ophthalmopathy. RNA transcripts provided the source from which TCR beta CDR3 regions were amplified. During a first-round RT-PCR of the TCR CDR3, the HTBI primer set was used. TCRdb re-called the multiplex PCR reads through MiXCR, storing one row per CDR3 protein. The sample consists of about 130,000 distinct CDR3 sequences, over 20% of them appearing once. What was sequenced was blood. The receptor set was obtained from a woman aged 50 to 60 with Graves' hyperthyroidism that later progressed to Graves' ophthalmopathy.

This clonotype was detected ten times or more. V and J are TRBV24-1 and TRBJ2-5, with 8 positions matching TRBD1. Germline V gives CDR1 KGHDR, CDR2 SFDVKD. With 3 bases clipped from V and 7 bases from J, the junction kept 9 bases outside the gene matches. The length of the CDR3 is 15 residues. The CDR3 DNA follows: TGTGCCACCAGTGATCCCGATCAGGGGGCTGGGACCCAGTACTTC. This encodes CATSDPDQGAGTQYF.

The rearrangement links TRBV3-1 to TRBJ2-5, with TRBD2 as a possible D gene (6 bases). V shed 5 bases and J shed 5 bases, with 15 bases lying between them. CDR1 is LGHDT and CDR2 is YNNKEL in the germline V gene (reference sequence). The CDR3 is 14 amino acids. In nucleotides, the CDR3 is TGTGCCAGCAGCGAAGCGGGTTACGGGGAGACCCAGTACTTC. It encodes CASSEAGYGETQYF.

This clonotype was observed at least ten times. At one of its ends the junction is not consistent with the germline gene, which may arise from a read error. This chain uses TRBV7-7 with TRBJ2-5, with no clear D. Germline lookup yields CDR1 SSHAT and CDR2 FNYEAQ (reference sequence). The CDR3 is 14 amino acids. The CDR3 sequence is CASSPRPAQETQYF. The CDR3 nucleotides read TGTGCTAGCAGCCCCCGCCCTGCTCAAGAGACCCAGTACTTC. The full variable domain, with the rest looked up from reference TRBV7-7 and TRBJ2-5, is GAGVSQSPRYKVTKRGQDVTLRCDPISSHATLYWYQQALGQGPEFLTYFNYEAQPDKSGLPSDRFSAERPEGSISTLTIQRTEQRDSAMYRCASSPRPAQETQYFGPGTRLLVL.

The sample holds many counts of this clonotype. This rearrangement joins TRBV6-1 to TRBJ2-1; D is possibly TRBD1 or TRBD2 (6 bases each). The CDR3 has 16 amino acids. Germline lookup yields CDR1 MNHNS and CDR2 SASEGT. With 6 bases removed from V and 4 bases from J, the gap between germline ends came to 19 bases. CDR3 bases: TGTGCCAGCAGCTACAAGGGGGGTCCCCCTTACAATGAGCAGTTCTTC. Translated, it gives CASSYKGGPPYNEQFF.

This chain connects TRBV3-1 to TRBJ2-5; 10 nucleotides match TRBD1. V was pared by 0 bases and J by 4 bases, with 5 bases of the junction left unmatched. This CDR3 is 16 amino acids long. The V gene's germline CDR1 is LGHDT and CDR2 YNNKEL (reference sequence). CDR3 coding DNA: TGTGCCAGCAGCCAAGATTTCGGGACAGGGGTAGAGACCCAGTACTTC. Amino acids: CASSQDFGTGVETQYF.

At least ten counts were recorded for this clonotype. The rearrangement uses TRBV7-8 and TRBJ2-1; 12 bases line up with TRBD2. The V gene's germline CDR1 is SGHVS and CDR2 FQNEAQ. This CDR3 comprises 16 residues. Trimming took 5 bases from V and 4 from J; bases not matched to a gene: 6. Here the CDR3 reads CASSKRTSGEYNEQFF. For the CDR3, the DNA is TGTGCCAGCAGCAAACGGACTAGCGGGGAGTACAATGAGCAGTTCTTC.

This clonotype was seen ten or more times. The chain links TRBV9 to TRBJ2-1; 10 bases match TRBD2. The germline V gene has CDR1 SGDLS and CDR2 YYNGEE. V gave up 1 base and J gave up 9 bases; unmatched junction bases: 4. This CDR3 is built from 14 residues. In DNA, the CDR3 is TGTGCCAGCAGCGTAACTAGCGGGACTGCTGAGCAGTTCTTC. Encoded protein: CASSVTSGTAEQFF. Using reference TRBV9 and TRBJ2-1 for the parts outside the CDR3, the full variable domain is DSGVTQTPKHLITATGQRVTLRCSPRSGDLSVYWYQQSLDQGLQFLIQYYNGEERAKGNILERFSAQQFPDLHSELNLSSLELGDSALYFCASSVTSGTAEQFFGPGTRLTVL.

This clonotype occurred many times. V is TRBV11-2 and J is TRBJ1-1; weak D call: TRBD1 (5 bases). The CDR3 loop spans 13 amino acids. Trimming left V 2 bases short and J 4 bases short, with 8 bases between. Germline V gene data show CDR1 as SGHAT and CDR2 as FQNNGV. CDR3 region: CASSLQGITEAFF. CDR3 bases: TGTGCCAGCAGCTTACAGGGAATCACTGAAGCTTTCTTT.

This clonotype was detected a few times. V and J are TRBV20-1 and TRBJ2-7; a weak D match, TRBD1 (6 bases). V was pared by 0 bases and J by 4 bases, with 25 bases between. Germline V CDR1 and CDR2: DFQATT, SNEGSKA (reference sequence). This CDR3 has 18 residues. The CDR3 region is CSAREWTENPLKVYEQYF. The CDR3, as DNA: TGCAGTGCTAGAGAATGGACAGAGAACCCCCTAAAGGTATACGAGCAGTACTTC.

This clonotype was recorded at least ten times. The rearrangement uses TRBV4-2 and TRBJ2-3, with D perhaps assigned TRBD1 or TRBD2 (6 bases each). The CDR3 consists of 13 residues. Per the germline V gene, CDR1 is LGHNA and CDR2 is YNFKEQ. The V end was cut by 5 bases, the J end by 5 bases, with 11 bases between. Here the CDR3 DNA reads TGTGCCAGCAGCGCCGGAGGGGGAGATACGCAGTATTTT. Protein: CASSAGGGDTQYF.